This T cell receptor beta chain was recorded in a study of memory CD4+ T cells and cytomegalovirus serostatus. Repertoires were generated with immunoSEQ multiplex PCR, while TCRdb's copy carries only in-frame clones and drops some. The sample holds 80,000 to 100,000 clones, about 80% seen once. Single viable CD3+CD4+CD8-CD45RO+ cells were sorted as the memory CD4+ T cells. Germline CDR1 reads SGHRS; CDR2 reads YFSETQ. The CDR3 is 14 residues long. V was cut by 0 bases and J by 3 bases, with 4 bases left in between. The chain carries TRBV5-1 and TRBJ2-6; D uncertain. This receptor was identified in an adult in good health and CMV-seropositive. The sample taken for sequencing was memory CD4+ T cells from blood. The CDR3 coding sequence is TGCGCCAGCAGCTTGGGCGGTGGGGCCAACGTCCTGACTTTC. Its protein is CASSLGGGANVLTF.